The rows below give T cell receptor beta chains drawn from one sample of a study of T cell clones after liver transplantation. Here immunoSEQ multiplex PCR was the method, and the copy in TCRdb shows in-frame clones only, minus some. The repertoire consists of tens of thousands of clones, with nearly 85% occurring once and the leading ten covering around 0.45%. This specimen was CD4+ T cells from blood, taken around 45 months after liver transplant. The receptors originated from a human patient who received a liver transplant. Among the T cells, some may be from the graft donor. The CDR3 runs from the conserved cysteine through the conserved F or W. The order of the fields is CDR3 DNA, CDR3 protein, V gene, J gene, D gene, clone size. A D gene is named only where the DNA matches it firmly. A row's size may be missing; if present it is once, few, many or a size class.

CDR3 DNA: TGTGCCAGCAGCTTTCCAGTGGGAACCCAAGAGACCCAGTACTTC
CDR3 protein: CASSFPVGTQETQYF
V gene: TRBV7-8
J gene: TRBJ2-5
D gene: .
clone size: .

CDR3 DNA: TGTGCCAGCAGCGTAGTCCAGGGGGCGGGCGAGACCCAGTACTTC
CDR3 protein: CASSVVQGAGETQYF
V gene: TRBV9
J gene: TRBJ2-5
D gene: TRBD1
clone size: .

CDR3 DNA: TGTGCCAGCAGCTTGAAGGGGGCGCAGGGGGAGCAGTACTTC
CDR3 protein: CASSLKGAQGEQYF
V gene: TRBV7-9
J gene: TRBJ2-7
D gene: TRBD1
clone size: few

CDR3 DNA: TGTGCCAGCAGTTACCAGGGGAGCGCAGATACGCAGTATTTT
CDR3 protein: CASSYQGSADTQYF
V gene: TRBV6-5
J gene: TRBJ2-3
D gene: .
clone size: .

CDR3 DNA: TGTGCCAGCAGCTTAACCTGGGGAAACGCGAACACCGGGGAGCTGTTTTTT
CDR3 protein: CASSLTWGNANTGELFF
V gene: TRBV9
J gene: TRBJ2-2
D gene: .
clone size: .

CDR3 DNA: TGTGCCAGCAGTGAACGGAGAATCTATGGCTACACCTTC
CDR3 protein: CASSERRIYGYTF
V gene: TRBV6-1
J gene: TRBJ1-2
D gene: .
clone size: .

CDR3 DNA: TGCGCCAGCAGCCAAAGGACGGCGAGTCTTTCTCGCTCTGGGGCCAACGTCCTGACTTTC
CDR3 protein: CASSQRTASLSRSGANVLTF
V gene: TRBV4-3
J gene: TRBJ2-6
D gene: .
clone size: .

CDR3 DNA: TGCAGCGTTGAGGGGGGGCGCGGCACAGATACGCAGTATTTT
CDR3 protein: CSVEGGRGTDTQYF
V gene: TRBV29-1
J gene: TRBJ2-3
D gene: .
clone size: .

CDR3 DNA: TGTGCCAGCAGCTTAGATCGGAGTGAGCAGTTCTTC
CDR3 protein: CASSLDRSEQFF
V gene: TRBV11-1
J gene: TRBJ2-1
D gene: .
clone size: .

CDR3 DNA: TGTGCCAGCAGTCAAGACTATGGCTACACCTTC
CDR3 protein: CASSQDYGYTF
V gene: TRBV2
J gene: TRBJ1-2
D gene: .
clone size: .

CDR3 DNA: TGTGCCGAGTACCCCTACACCTTC
CDR3 protein: CAEYPYTF
V gene: TRBV3-1/TRBV3-2
J gene: TRBJ1-2
D gene: .
clone size: .

CDR3 DNA: TGTGCCAGCAGGTTCCGACCTTCCGGGACAGACCAGAACACTGAAGCTTTCTTT
CDR3 protein: CASRFRPSGTDQNTEAFF
V gene: TRBV7-2
J gene: TRBJ1-1
D gene: TRBD1
clone size: .

CDR3 DNA: TGTGCCAGCAGCTGGGGAGGAGACAGGGGGCGACGGCAGCCCCAGCATTTT
CDR3 protein: CASSWGGDRGRRQPQHF
V gene: TRBV5-4
J gene: TRBJ1-5
D gene: TRBD1
clone size: .

CDR3 DNA: TGTGCCAGCAGTTCGGGGGGCTACGCCTACACCTTC
CDR3 protein: CASSSGGYAYTF
V gene: TRBV28
J gene: TRBJ1-2
D gene: .
clone size: .

CDR3 DNA: TGTGCCACCAGTCAGGGGAAAGAGACCCAGTACTTC
CDR3 protein: CATSQGKETQYF
V gene: TRBV15
J gene: TRBJ2-5
D gene: .
clone size: .

CDR3 DNA: TGTGCCATCAGTGACAGGGCTGGGAACACTGAAGCTTTCTTT
CDR3 protein: CAISDRAGNTEAFF
V gene: TRBV10-3
J gene: TRBJ1-1
D gene: .
clone size: .

CDR3 DNA: TGTGCCAGCAGCAAAGCAGGGGACAAGACCAGAAGCAATCAGCCCCAGCATTTT
CDR3 protein: CASSKAGDKTRSNQPQHF
V gene: TRBV21-1
J gene: TRBJ1-5
D gene: .
clone size: .

CDR3 DNA: TGTGCCAGCAGCGATAGCACTAGCGGGAACAATGAGCAGTTCTTC
CDR3 protein: CASSDSTSGNNEQFF
V gene: TRBV7-3
J gene: TRBJ2-1
D gene: TRBD2
clone size: once

CDR3 DNA: TGCGCCAGCAGCCGCGGAATAGGCTCCTACAATGAGCAGTTCTTC
CDR3 protein: CASSRGIGSYNEQFF
V gene: TRBV4-3
J gene: TRBJ2-1
D gene: .
clone size: few

CDR3 DNA: TGTGCCAGCTCGCTTAACACTGAAGCTTTCTTT
CDR3 protein: CASSLNTEAFF
V gene: TRBV18
J gene: TRBJ1-1
D gene: .
clone size: .

CDR3 DNA: TGTGCCAGTAAGGCCGGACAGTGGGCCCTTCAGCCCCAGCATTTT
CDR3 protein: CASKAGQWALQPQHF
V gene: TRBV6-5
J gene: TRBJ1-5
D gene: .
clone size: .

CDR3 DNA: TGCGCCAGCAGCTTGGAGACAGGGAGCTCCTACAATGAGCAGTTCTTC
CDR3 protein: CASSLETGSSYNEQFF
V gene: TRBV5-1
J gene: TRBJ2-1
D gene: TRBD1
clone size: .

CDR3 DNA: TGTGCCAGCAGCTCCCCGGGGGTTAGGGAGACCCAGTACTTC
CDR3 protein: CASSSPGVRETQYF
V gene: TRBV27
J gene: TRBJ2-5
D gene: .
clone size: .

CDR3 DNA: TGTGCCAGCAGCTTGAGGACAGGGGGCGACGAGCAGTACTTC
CDR3 protein: CASSLRTGGDEQYF
V gene: TRBV9
J gene: TRBJ2-7
D gene: TRBD1
clone size: .

CDR3 DNA: TGTGCCAGCAGCTTAACGGCAGGGAACACCGGGGAGCTGTTTTTT
CDR3 protein: CASSLTAGNTGELFF
V gene: TRBV7-2
J gene: TRBJ2-2
D gene: .
clone size: .

CDR3 DNA: TGTGCCAGCAGTTTTGGCCGTACCGTGAACTATGGCTACACCTTC
CDR3 protein: CASSFGRTVNYGYTF
V gene: TRBV28
J gene: TRBJ1-2
D gene: .
clone size: once

CDR3 DNA: TGCGCCAGCAGCCCCGGGACTCTCGGAGAGACCCAGTACTTC
CDR3 protein: CASSPGTLGETQYF
V gene: TRBV5-1
J gene: TRBJ2-5
D gene: .
clone size: .

CDR3 DNA: TGCGCCACAAGGGTGGGGACTAGCTACGAGCAGTACTTC
CDR3 protein: CATRVGTSYEQYF
V gene: TRBV5-1
J gene: TRBJ2-7
D gene: TRBD2
clone size: .

CDR3 DNA: TGTGCCAGCAGCCTGACAGGGACCTTCACTGAAGCTTTCTTT
CDR3 protein: CASSLTGTFTEAFF
V gene: TRBV7-9
J gene: TRBJ1-1
D gene: TRBD1
clone size: .

CDR3 DNA: TGCGCCAGCAGCTTGGTGAGACCGGGGGACACTGAAGCTTTCTTT
CDR3 protein: CASSLVRPGDTEAFF
V gene: TRBV5-1
J gene: TRBJ1-1
D gene: .
clone size: .

CDR3 DNA: TGTGCCAGCAGCCCGGGGACTAGCACTCGAGAGACCCAGTACTTC
CDR3 protein: CASSPGTSTRETQYF
V gene: TRBV11-2
J gene: TRBJ2-5
D gene: TRBD2
clone size: .

CDR3 DNA: TGTGCCAGCAGCGTGGCCGGGACTCGCGGGGTCTCCTACAATGAGCAGTTCTTC
CDR3 protein: CASSVAGTRGVSYNEQFF
V gene: TRBV9
J gene: TRBJ2-1
D gene: .
clone size: .

CDR3 DNA: TGTGCCAGCAGTTTATCGGGTAGGGGGCGACGGTATGGCTACACCTTC
CDR3 protein: CASSLSGRGRRYGYTF
V gene: TRBV27
J gene: TRBJ1-2
D gene: TRBD1
clone size: .

CDR3 DNA: TGCGCCAGCAGCGAGGGGTACACTGAAGCTTTCTTT
CDR3 protein: CASSEGYTEAFF
V gene: TRBV5-1
J gene: TRBJ1-1
D gene: .
clone size: few

CDR3 DNA: TGTGCCACCAGCAGAGATCGGGGCGGCCGCCTAACCTACGAGCAGTACTTC
CDR3 protein: CATSRDRGGRLTYEQYF
V gene: TRBV15
J gene: TRBJ2-7
D gene: .
clone size: .

CDR3 DNA: TGTGCCAGCAGCTCCCTCGGGAGGGCCGGAACAGATACGCAGTATTTT
CDR3 protein: CASSSLGRAGTDTQYF
V gene: TRBV28
J gene: TRBJ2-3
D gene: TRBD2
clone size: few

CDR3 DNA: TGTGCCAGGTACCCACAGGGAGGAGGCTACACCTTC
CDR3 protein: CARYPQGGGYTF
V gene: TRBV2
J gene: TRBJ1-2
D gene: .
clone size: few

CDR3 DNA: TGTGCCAGCAGCTTAAAGGGACTAGGGGTTCTCACAGATACGCAGTATTTT
CDR3 protein: CASSLKGLGVLTDTQYF
V gene: TRBV7-2
J gene: TRBJ2-3
D gene: TRBD2
clone size: .

CDR3 DNA: TGTGCCAGCAGCTCTGGGCAGGGGTCCCACAATGAGCAGTTCTTC
CDR3 protein: CASSSGQGSHNEQFF
V gene: TRBV11-3
J gene: TRBJ2-1
D gene: .
clone size: .

CDR3 DNA: TGTGCCAGCAGCTTAGGTGGGCACAGGCCCCAGCATTTT
CDR3 protein: CASSLGGHRPQHF
V gene: TRBV11-2
J gene: TRBJ1-5
D gene: .
clone size: .

CDR3 DNA: TGTGCCAGCAGCGTCCACCCCACTGATGAAGCTTTCTTT
CDR3 protein: CASSVHPTDEAFF
V gene: TRBV9
J gene: TRBJ1-1
D gene: .
clone size: few

CDR3 DNA: TGTGCCAGTAGTAGGGACAGGGTAAGCACTGAAGCTTTCTTT
CDR3 protein: CASSRDRVSTEAFF
V gene: TRBV19
J gene: TRBJ1-1
D gene: TRBD1
clone size: .

CDR3 DNA: TGCGCCAGCACCGGGTATTTGGAGGGAGGGGTCTCTGAAGCTTTCTTT
CDR3 protein: CASTGYLEGGVSEAFF
V gene: TRBV5-1
J gene: TRBJ1-1
D gene: .
clone size: .

CDR3 DNA: TGTGCCAGCAGGACAGGGGGCAAAGGCTACACCTTC
CDR3 protein: CASRTGGKGYTF
V gene: TRBV6-5
J gene: TRBJ1-2
D gene: TRBD1
clone size: .

CDR3 DNA: TGTGCCAGCAGTTGGTACTACGAGCAGTACTTC
CDR3 protein: CASSWYYEQYF
V gene: TRBV2
J gene: TRBJ2-7
D gene: .
clone size: .

CDR3 DNA: TGCGCCAGCAGCTTGGGGGACAGGGCTCCAGAGACCCAGTACTTC
CDR3 protein: CASSLGDRAPETQYF
V gene: TRBV5-1
J gene: TRBJ2-5
D gene: TRBD1
clone size: .

CDR3 DNA: TGTGCCAGCAGTGGGATAGCGGGGGGGGAGACCCAGTACTTC
CDR3 protein: CASSGIAGGETQYF
V gene: TRBV7-9
J gene: TRBJ2-5
D gene: TRBD2
clone size: once

CDR3 DNA: TGTGCCAGGACCACCCGGGACAGTAACGCCTACGAGCAGTACTTC
CDR3 protein: CARTTRDSNAYEQYF
V gene: TRBV6-1
J gene: TRBJ2-7
D gene: TRBD1
clone size: .

CDR3 DNA: TGTGCCAGCTCAATGGACGATACAGGGAGGGAGCAGTTCTTC
CDR3 protein: CASSMDDTGREQFF
V gene: TRBV18
J gene: TRBJ2-1
D gene: .
clone size: .

CDR3 DNA: TGTGCCAGCAGTTACTCGATTGGAACAGATACGCAGTATTTT
CDR3 protein: CASSYSIGTDTQYF
V gene: TRBV6-5
J gene: TRBJ2-3
D gene: .
clone size: .

CDR3 DNA: TGTGCCAGCAGTTTAGGACTTTGGGTCGACGAGCAGTACTTC
CDR3 protein: CASSLGLWVDEQYF
V gene: TRBV27
J gene: TRBJ2-7
D gene: .
clone size: .

CDR3 DNA: TGCGCCAGCAGTGGGTGGGGAACCGGGGAGCTGTTTTTT
CDR3 protein: CASSGWGTGELFF
V gene: TRBV10-1
J gene: TRBJ2-2
D gene: .
clone size: .

CDR3 DNA: TGTGCCAGCAGCAGGTCCGGGGAGCTGTTTTTT
CDR3 protein: CASSRSGELFF
V gene: TRBV7-2
J gene: TRBJ2-2
D gene: .
clone size: .